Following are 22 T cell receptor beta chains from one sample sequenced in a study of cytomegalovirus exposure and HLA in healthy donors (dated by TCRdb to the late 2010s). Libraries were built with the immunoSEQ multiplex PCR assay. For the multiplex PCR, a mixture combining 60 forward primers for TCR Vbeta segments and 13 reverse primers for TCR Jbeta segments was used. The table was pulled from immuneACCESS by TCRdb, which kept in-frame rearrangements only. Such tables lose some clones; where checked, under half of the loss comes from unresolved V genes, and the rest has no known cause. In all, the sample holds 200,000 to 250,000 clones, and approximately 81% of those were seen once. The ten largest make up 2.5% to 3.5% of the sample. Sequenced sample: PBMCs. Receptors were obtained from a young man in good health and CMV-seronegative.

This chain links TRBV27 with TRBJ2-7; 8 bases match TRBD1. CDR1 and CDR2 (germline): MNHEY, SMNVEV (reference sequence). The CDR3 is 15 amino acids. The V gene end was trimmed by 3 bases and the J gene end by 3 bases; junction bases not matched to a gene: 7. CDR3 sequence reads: CASSFRDRINYEQYF. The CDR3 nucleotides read TGTGCCAGCAGTTTCCGGGACAGGATTAACTACGAGCAGTACTTC.

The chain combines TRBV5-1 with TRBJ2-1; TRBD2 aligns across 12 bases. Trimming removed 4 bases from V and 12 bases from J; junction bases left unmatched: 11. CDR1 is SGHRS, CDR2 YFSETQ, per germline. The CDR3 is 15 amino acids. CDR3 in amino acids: CASSQRLAGDPGQFF. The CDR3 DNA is TGCGCCAGCAGCCAAAGACTAGCGGGGGACCCGGGGCAGTTCTTC.

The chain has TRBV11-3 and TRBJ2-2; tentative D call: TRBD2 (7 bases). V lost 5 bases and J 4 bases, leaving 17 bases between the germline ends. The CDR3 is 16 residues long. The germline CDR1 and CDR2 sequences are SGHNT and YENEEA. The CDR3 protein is CASSPTVGGRTGELFF. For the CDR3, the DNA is TGTGCCAGCAGCCCCACGGTCGGGGGGCGCACCGGGGAGCTGTTTTTT.

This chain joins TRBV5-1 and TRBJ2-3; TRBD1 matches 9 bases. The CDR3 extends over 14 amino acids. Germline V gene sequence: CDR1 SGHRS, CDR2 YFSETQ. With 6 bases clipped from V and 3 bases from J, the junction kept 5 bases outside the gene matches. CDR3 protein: CASTEDRGTDTQYF. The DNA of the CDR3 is TGCGCCAGCACCGAGGACAGGGGAACAGATACGCAGTATTTT.

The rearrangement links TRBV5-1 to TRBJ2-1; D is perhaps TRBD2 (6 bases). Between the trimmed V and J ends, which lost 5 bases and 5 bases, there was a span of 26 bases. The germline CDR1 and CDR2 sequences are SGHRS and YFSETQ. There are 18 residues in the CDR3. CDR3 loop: CASRRGGSTSVQHNEQFF. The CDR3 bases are TGCGCCAGCAGGCGGGGAGGTAGTACTAGTGTCCAGCACAATGAGCAGTTCTTC.

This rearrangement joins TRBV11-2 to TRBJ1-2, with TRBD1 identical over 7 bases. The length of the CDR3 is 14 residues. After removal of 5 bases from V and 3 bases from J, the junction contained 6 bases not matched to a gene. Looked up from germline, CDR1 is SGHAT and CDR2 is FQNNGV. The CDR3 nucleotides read TGTGCCAGCAGCGATCTCACAGGGGACTATGGCTACACCTTC. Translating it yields CASSDLTGDYGYTF.

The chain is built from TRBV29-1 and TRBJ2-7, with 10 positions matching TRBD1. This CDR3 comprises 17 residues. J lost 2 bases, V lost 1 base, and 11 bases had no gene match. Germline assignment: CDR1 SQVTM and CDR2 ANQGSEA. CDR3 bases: TGCAGCGTTGAAGCGACCCAGGGACAGGGGATCACCTACGAGCAGTACTTC. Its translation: CSVEATQGQGITYEQYF.

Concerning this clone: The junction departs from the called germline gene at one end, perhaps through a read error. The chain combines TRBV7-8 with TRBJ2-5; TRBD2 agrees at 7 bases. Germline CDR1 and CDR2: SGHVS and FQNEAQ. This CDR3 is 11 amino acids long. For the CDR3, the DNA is TGTGCCAGCAGCCGGGACTACCGGGTGGACTTC. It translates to CASSRDYRVDF.

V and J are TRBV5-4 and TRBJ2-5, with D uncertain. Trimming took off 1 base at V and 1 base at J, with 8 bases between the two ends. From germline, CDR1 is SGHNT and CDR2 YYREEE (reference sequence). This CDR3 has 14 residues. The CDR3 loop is CASSLSQIQETQYF. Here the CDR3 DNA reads TGTGCCAGCAGCTTGAGTCAGATCCAAGAGACCCAGTACTTC.

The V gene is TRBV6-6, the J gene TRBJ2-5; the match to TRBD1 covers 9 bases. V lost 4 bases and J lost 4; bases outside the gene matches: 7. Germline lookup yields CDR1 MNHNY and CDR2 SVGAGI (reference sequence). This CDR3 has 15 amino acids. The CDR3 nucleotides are TGTGCCAGCAGTTCACAGGGGGCGAGGGGAGAGACCCAGTACTTC. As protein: CASSSQGARGETQYF.

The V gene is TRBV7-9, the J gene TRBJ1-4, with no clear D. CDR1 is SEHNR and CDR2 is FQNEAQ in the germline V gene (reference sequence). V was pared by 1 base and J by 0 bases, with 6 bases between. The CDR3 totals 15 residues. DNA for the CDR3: TGTGCCAGCAGCTTAGTTGGGCCAACTAATGAAAAACTGTTTTTT. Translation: CASSLVGPTNEKLFF.

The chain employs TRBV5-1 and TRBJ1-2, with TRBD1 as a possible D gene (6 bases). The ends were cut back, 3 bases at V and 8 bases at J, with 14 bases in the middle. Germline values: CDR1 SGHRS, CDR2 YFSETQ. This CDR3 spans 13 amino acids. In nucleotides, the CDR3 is TGCGCCAGCAGCTCGGGACACGGTTGGGGCTACACCTTC. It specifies CASSSGHGWGYTF.

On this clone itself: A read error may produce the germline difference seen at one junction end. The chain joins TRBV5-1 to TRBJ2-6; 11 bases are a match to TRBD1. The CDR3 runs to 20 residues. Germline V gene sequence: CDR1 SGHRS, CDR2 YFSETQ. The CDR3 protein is CASSLVTIGQGAWGASVLTF. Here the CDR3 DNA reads TGCGCCAGCAGCTTGGTGACCATCGGACAGGGGGCATGGGGGGCCAGCGTCCTGACTTTC.

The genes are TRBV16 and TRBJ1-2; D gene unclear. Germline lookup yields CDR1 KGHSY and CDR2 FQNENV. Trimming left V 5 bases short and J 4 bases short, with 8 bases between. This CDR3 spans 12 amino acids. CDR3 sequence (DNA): TGTGCCAGCAGCGGAGAGTTCTATGGCTACACCTTC. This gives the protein CASSGEFYGYTF.

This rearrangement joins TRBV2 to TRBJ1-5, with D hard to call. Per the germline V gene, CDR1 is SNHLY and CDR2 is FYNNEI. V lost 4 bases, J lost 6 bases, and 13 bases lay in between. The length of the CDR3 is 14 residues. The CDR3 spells CASSVEGSGQPQHF. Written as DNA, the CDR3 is TGTGCCAGCAGTGTCGAGGGCAGCGGTCAGCCCCAGCATTTT.

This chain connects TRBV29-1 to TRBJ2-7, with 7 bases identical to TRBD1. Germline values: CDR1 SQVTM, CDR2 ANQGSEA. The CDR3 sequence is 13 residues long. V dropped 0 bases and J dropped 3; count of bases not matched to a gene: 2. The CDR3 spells CSVEERQGYEQYF. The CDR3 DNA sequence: TGCAGCGTTGAAGAAAGACAGGGCTACGAGCAGTACTTC.

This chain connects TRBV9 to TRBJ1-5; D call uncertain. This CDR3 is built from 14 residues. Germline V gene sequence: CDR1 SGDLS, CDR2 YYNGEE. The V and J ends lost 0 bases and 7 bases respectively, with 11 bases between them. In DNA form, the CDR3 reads TGTGCCAGCAGCGTAGAACCGGGCGGGCAGCCCCAGCATTTT. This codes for CASSVEPGGQPQHF. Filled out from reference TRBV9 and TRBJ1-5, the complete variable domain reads DSGVTQTPKHLITATGQRVTLRCSPRSGDLSVYWYQQSLDQGLQFLIQYYNGEERAKGNILERFSAQQFPDLHSELNLSSLELGDSALYFCASSVEPGGQPQHFGDGTRLSIL.

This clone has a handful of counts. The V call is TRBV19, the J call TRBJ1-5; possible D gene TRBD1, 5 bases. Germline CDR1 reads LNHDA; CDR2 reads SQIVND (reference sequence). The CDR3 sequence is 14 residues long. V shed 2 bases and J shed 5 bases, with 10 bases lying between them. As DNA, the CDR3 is TGTGCCAGTAGTATAAAGGGGCCCTATCAGCCCCAGCATTTT. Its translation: CASSIKGPYQPQHF.

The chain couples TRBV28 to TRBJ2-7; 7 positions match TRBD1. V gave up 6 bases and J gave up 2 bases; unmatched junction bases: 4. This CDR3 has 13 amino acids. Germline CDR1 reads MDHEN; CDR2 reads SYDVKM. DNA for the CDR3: TGTGCCAGCAGAAGGGGGACAGCCTACGAGCAGTACTTC. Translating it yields CASRRGTAYEQYF.

CDR3 nucleotides: TGTGCCAGCAGCTTTTCCGGGACAGGGGGCATGAAGACCCAGTACTTC. Protein: CASSFSGTGGMKTQYF. The chain recombines TRBV5-4 with TRBJ2-5; 12 nucleotides match TRBD1. J lost 6 bases, V lost 2 bases, and 8 bases had no gene match. Germline CDR1 is SGHNT and CDR2 is YYREEE (reference sequence). The CDR3 contains 16 residues. The whole variable domain, filled in from reference TRBV5-4 and TRBJ2-5, reads ETGVTQSPTHLIKTRGQQVTLRCSSQSGHNTVSWYQQALGQGPQFIFQYYREEENGRGNFPPRFSGLQFPNYSSELNVNALELDDSALYLCASSFSGTGGMKTQYFGPGTRLLVL.

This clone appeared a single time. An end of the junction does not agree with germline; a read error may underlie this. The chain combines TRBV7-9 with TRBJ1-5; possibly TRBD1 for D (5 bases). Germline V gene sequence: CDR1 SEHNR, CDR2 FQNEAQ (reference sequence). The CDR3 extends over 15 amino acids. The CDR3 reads CSSSLAGQGLEPQHF. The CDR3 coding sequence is TGTTCCAGCAGCTTAGCGGGGCAGGGCCTTGAGCCCCAGCATTTT.

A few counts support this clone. DNA for the CDR3: TGTGCCAGCAGCGTGGCTAGCGGGGGGCCATCAGATACGCAGTATTTT. It translates to CASSVASGGPSDTQYF. The chain uses TRBV9 and TRBJ2-3; 11 nucleotides agree with TRBD2. Germline V gene data show CDR1 as SGDLS and CDR2 as YYNGEE. The V gene end was trimmed by 2 bases and the J gene end by 4 bases; junction bases not matched to a gene: 6. There are 16 residues in the CDR3.